What follows are 13 T cell receptor beta chains derived from one specimen sequenced in a study of early T cells in non-severe SARS-CoV-2 infection. Using its own MiXCR run on the 5' RACE reads, TCRdb lists one record per CDR3 protein. The sample lists about 84,000 distinct CDR3 sequences; 12% were seen once. Material for sequencing was whole blood. The source of these receptors is an adult who was a healthcare worker with PCR-confirmed SARS-CoV-2 infection or an uninfected control (not recorded which).

The sample holds a few counts of this clonotype. V usage is TRBV7-2 and J usage is TRBJ2-4; D gene ambiguous. Trimming took off 5 bases at V and 7 bases at J, with 12 bases between the two ends. In germline, CDR1 is SGHTA, CDR2 FQGNSA. The CDR3 is 13 residues long. The CDR3 nucleotides read TGTGCCAGCAGCACTGCCCCGTGGAACATTCAGTACTTC. This gives the protein CASSTAPWNIQYF. The complete variable domain, with remaining parts taken from reference TRBV7-2 and TRBJ2-4, reads GAGVSQSPSNKVTEKGKDVELRCDPISGHTALYWYRQSLGQGLEFLIYFQGNSAPDKSGLPSDRFSAERTGGSVSTLTIQRTQQEDSAVYLCASSTAPWNIQYFGAGTRLSVL.

The J gene is TRBJ2-7, the V gene TRBV10-3; maybe TRBD1 (6 bases). With 11 bases removed from V and 7 bases from J, the gap between germline ends came to 18 bases. Per germline, CDR1 ENHRY and CDR2 SYGVKD. The CDR3 length is 12 residues. CDR3 protein: CASEGDGREQYF. The DNA for the CDR3 is TGTGCCTCCGAGGGGGACGGACGAGAGCAGTACTTC.

There are a few counts of this clonotype. The chain links TRBV6-4 to TRBJ2-2, with D possibly being TRBD1 (6 bases). The germline gives CDR1 MRHNA, CDR2 SNTAGT. The V gene lost 4 bases and the J gene lost 5 bases, with 8 bases spanning the gap. This CDR3 has 13 residues. CDR3 sequence (DNA): TGTGCCAGCAGTGTTCAGGGGACCGGGGAGCTGTTTTTT. Amino acids: CASSVQGTGELFF.

In this sample, this clonotype turned up a few times. The gene calls are TRBV20-1 and TRBJ2-1, with TRBD2 as a possible D gene (5 bases). Germline CDR1 and CDR2: DFQATT and SNEGSKA (reference sequence). Trimming cost V 6 bases and J 7 bases, with 13 bases left between them. This CDR3 has 12 residues. CDR3 sequence reads: CSAGLRGNEQFF. The CDR3 bases are TGCAGTGCCGGACTGCGTGGGAATGAGCAGTTCTTC.

This clonotype was seen more than once but under ten times. The CDR3 sequence: CSARDRDTHYEQYF. The CDR3 DNA reads as TGCAGTGCTAGAGATCGAGACACCCACTACGAGCAGTACTTC. The chain has TRBV20-1 and TRBJ2-7; no definite D call. Germline loops: CDR1 DFQATT, CDR2 SNEGSKA (reference sequence). V gave up 0 bases and J gave up 3 bases, with 12 bases separating them. The CDR3 runs to 14 residues.

In DNA, the CDR3 is TGCGCCAGCAGCCTCCCTCCCGGGGCAGGAACTGAAGCTTTCTTT. Encoded protein: CASSLPPGAGTEAFF. The gene calls are TRBV5-1 and TRBJ1-1; D perhaps matches TRBD1 (5 bases). Per germline, CDR1 SGHRS and CDR2 YFSETQ. The V and J ends lost 4 bases and 5 bases respectively, with 18 bases between them. This CDR3 comprises 15 residues.

The genes are TRBV12-3 or TRBV12-4 and TRBJ1-5, with D maybe TRBD1 (6 bases). The germline V and J ends were trimmed by 6 bases and 3 bases, with 18 bases remaining between them. The CDR3 contains 16 residues. The CDR3 is CASSRNRQGPNQPQHF. CDR3 nucleotide sequence: TGTGCCAGCAGCCGAAACCGGCAGGGGCCCAATCAGCCCCAGCATTTT.

This clonotype occurred many times. This sequence joins TRBV12-3 or TRBV12-4 and TRBJ2-3; 16 nucleotides line up with TRBD2. The CDR3 consists of 16 residues. V shed 6 bases, J shed 9 bases, and the junction held 9 bases outside the gene matches. CDR3 sequence reads: CASRFSGLAGGLTQYF. The CDR3 DNA follows: TGTGCCAGCAGATTTTCGGGACTAGCGGGGGGGCTGACGCAGTATTTT.

The chain recombines TRBV11-1 with TRBJ2-1, with 11 bases lining up with TRBD2. The germline V gene has CDR1 SGHAT and CDR2 FQDESV (reference sequence). The J segment lost 8 bases and the V segment lost 4 bases, leaving 10 bases of the junction unmatched. The CDR3 loop spans 16 amino acids. CDR3 DNA sequence: TGTGCCAGCAGCTCTCTGACTAGCGGGGCCAGGGATGAGCAGTTCTTC. It is translated as CASSSLTSGARDEQFF.

The chain joins TRBV7-8 to TRBJ1-5; D possibly corresponds to TRBD1 (5 bases). The CDR3 extends over 14 amino acids. The V and J ends lost 5 bases and 7 bases respectively, with 15 bases between them. In germline, CDR1 is SGHVS, CDR2 FQNEAQ. The chain's CDR3 is CASSKRDGEQPQHF. For the CDR3, the DNA is TGTGCCAGCAGCAAGAGGGACGGGGAACAGCCCCAGCATTTT. Full variable domain (outside the CDR3, taken from reference TRBV7-8 and TRBJ1-5): GAGVSQSPRYKVAKRGQDVALRCDPISGHVSLFWYQQALGQGPEFLTYFQNEAQLDKSGLPSDRFFAERPEGSVSTLKIQRTQQEDSAVYLCASSKRDGEQPQHFGDGTRLSIL.

This clonotype was seen repeatedly, ten times or more. The chain is built from TRBV27 and TRBJ2-3; 12 bases line up with TRBD2. J lost 7 bases, V lost 1 base, and 6 bases had no gene match. CDR1 MNHEY and CDR2 SMNVEV come from the germline V gene (reference sequence). The CDR3 loop spans 16 amino acids. The chain's CDR3 is CASSLLASGGANTQYF. The CDR3 DNA reads TGTGCCAGCAGTTTATTGGCTAGCGGGGGGGCTAATACGCAGTATTTT.

This clonotype was seen ten or more times. The gene calls are TRBV7-2 and TRBJ1-6; possible D gene TRBD1, 6 bases. This CDR3 is built from 15 residues. With 1 base removed from V and 4 bases from J, the gap between germline ends came to 8 bases. Germline V gives CDR1 SGHTA, CDR2 FQGNSA. CDR3 region: CASSLEGGYNSPLHF. Written as DNA, the CDR3 is TGTGCCAGCAGCTTAGAAGGGGGGTATAATTCACCCCTCCACTTT.

The rearrangement links TRBV7-8 to TRBJ1-3, with TRBD1 matching over 9 bases. Germline loops: CDR1 SGHVS, CDR2 FQNEAQ. The V gene end was trimmed by 5 bases and the J gene end by 0 bases; junction bases not matched to a gene: 5. This CDR3 has 16 residues. The CDR3 spells CASSLGTGNSGNTIYF. For the CDR3, the DNA is TGTGCCAGCAGCCTAGGGACAGGGAACTCTGGAAACACCATATATTTT.